The 15 T cell receptor beta chains below were found in one sample sequenced in a study of T cells in Graves' hyperthyroidism and ophthalmopathy. Amplified regions were TCR beta CDR3 sequences from RNA transcripts. HTBI primers were the set used in a first-round RT-PCR of the TCR CDR3. TCRdb redid the calling of the multiplex PCR reads with MiXCR, one entry per CDR3 protein. The table lists about 200,000 distinct CDR3 sequences, about 15% of them singletons, with about 56% in the top ten. The specimen sequenced was blood. The receptors were sampled from a woman aged 45-65 years with Graves' hyperthyroidism.

The table lists this clonotype with many counts. This sequence joins TRBV12-3 or TRBV12-4 and TRBJ2-2; 11 positions match TRBD2. J gave up 1 base and V 7 bases, and 2 bases lay outside the gene matches. CDR3 length: 15 residues. The CDR3 region is CASTLAGGNTGELFF. In DNA form, the CDR3 reads TGTGCCAGCACCCTAGCGGGAGGGAACACCGGGGAGCTGTTTTTT.

At least ten counts were recorded for this clonotype. This rearrangement joins TRBV2 to TRBJ1-2; TRBD1 might be the D (6 bases). V shed 7 bases and J shed 8 bases, with 14 bases lying between them. The germline gives CDR1 SNHLY, CDR2 FYNNEI. The CDR3 runs 12 residues. The CDR3 here is CASTQGRAGYTF. The DNA of the CDR3 is TGTGCCAGCACCCAGGGGAGGGCAGGCTACACCTTC.

In this sample, this clonotype turned up many times. This rearrangement joins TRBV5-1 to TRBJ1-5, with a weak D call TRBD1 (5 bases). Germline assignment: CDR1 SGHRS and CDR2 YFSETQ. V shed 0 bases and J shed 6 bases, with 10 bases lying between them. This CDR3 is built from 14 residues. CDR3 residues: CASSLGGAGQPQHF. CDR3 nucleotides: TGCGCCAGCAGCTTGGGTGGGGCTGGTCAGCCCCAGCATTTT.

This clonotype was detected many times. The chain is built from TRBV19 and TRBJ1-2; no firm D call. There are 16 residues in the CDR3. Germline V lookup: CDR1 LNHDA, CDR2 SQIVND (reference sequence). Trimming stripped 4 bases from V and 0 bases from J, with 15 bases between. DNA of the CDR3: TGTGCCAGTAGTACTTCAGGACCGAATTCTAACTATGGCTACACCTTC. This gives the protein CASSTSGPNSNYGYTF.

This clonotype was counted ten times or more. The V gene is TRBV6-1, the J gene TRBJ1-1; TRBD1 matches 9 bases. V was clipped by 5 bases and J by 6 bases; unmatched bases: 7. Germline CDR1 is MNHNS and CDR2 is SASEGT. The CDR3 consists of 14 residues. CDR3 nucleotides: TGTGCCAGCAGTTACGCGGACAGGGGAGCTGAAGCTTTCTTT. This translates into CASSYADRGAEAFF.

The chain employs TRBV20-1 and TRBJ2-3; D is uncertain. Germline CDR1 is DFQATT and CDR2 is SNEGSKA (reference sequence). V gave up 7 bases and J gave up 0 bases, with 14 bases separating them. The CDR3 covers 14 residues. The CDR3: CSVLPRISTDTQYF. CDR3 nucleotides: TGCAGTGTCCTACCGCGGATTAGCACAGATACGCAGTATTTT.

A note on this clonotype: The junction departs from germline at one end; a sequencing error may be responsible. V and J are TRBV12-3 or TRBV12-4 and TRBJ1-5; possible D gene TRBD1, 5 bases. The CDR3 has 13 residues. The CDR3 nucleotides read TGTGCCGGCAGTTTAGCTGGGGGGCAGCCCCAGCATTTT. It encodes CAGSLAGGQPQHF.

V gene TRBV4-1 combines with J gene TRBJ2-3; 10 bases agree with TRBD2. The CDR3 contains 15 residues. CDR1 MGHRA and CDR2 YSYEKL come from the germline V gene. With V trimmed by 3 bases and J by 2 bases, 2 bases remained unmatched. The CDR3 DNA is TGCGCCAGCAGCCAGGGACTAGCGTCCACAGATACGCAGTATTTT. This translates into CASSQGLASTDTQYF.

About this clonotype: A junction boundary mismatches the germline segment, possibly from a read error. The J gene is TRBJ1-5, the V gene TRBV11-2, with 7 bases matching TRBD1. The CDR3 is made up of 15 amino acids. Germline CDR1 reads SGHAT; CDR2 reads FQNNGV. CDR3 nucleotide sequence: TGTGCCAGCAGCTTGAACAGGGGTAGCGATCAGCCCCAGCATTTT. It specifies CASSLNRGSDQPQHF.

This clonotype has ten or more counts. This chain joins TRBV12-3 or TRBV12-4 and TRBJ2-3, with 8 bases that match TRBD2. V lost 3 bases and J lost 3; bases outside the gene matches: 5. The CDR3 has 15 residues. The CDR3, as DNA: TGTGCCAGCAGTTTGGGAGCGGGAGAGACAGATACGCAGTATTTT. It is translated as CASSLGAGETDTQYF.

This chain uses TRBV30 with TRBJ1-3; 7 nucleotides line up with TRBD1. This CDR3 is 15 amino acids long. Trimming removed 2 bases from V and 0 bases from J; junction bases left unmatched: 4. Germline CDR1 and CDR2: GTSNPN and SVGIG (reference sequence). The CDR3: CAWSRDSGSGNTIYF. In DNA form, the CDR3 reads TGTGCCTGGAGTAGGGACAGTGGCTCTGGAAACACCATATATTTT. Combining the CDR3 with reference TRBV30 and TRBJ1-3 gives the whole variable domain SQTIHQWPATLVQPVGSPLSLECTVEGTSNPNLYWYRQAAGRGLQLLFYSVGIGQISSEVPQNLSASRPQDRQFILSSKKLLLSDSGFYLCAWSRDSGSGNTIYFGEGSWLTVV.

This clonotype was detected many times. The rearrangement links TRBV7-8 to TRBJ1-4; 11 nucleotides align to TRBD1. In germline, CDR1 is SGHVS, CDR2 FQNEAQ. After removal of 5 bases from V and 2 bases from J, the junction contained 13 bases not matched to a gene. The CDR3 is 19 amino acids. Here the CDR3 reads CASSQKPGQGVLTNEKLFF. CDR3 DNA sequence: TGTGCCAGCAGCCAGAAGCCGGGACAGGGGGTTTTGACTAATGAAAAACTGTTTTTT.

CDR3 DNA sequence: TGTGCCACCATCTCGGCGGAGGGCACTGAAGCTTTCTTT. Translated: CATISAEGTEAFF. V usage is TRBV15 and J usage is TRBJ1-1; D not resolved. The CDR3 runs 13 residues. Germline CDR1 is LNHNV and CDR2 is YYDKDF (reference sequence). Trimming pared 7 bases from V and 4 bases from J, leaving 13 bases between. Full variable domain (rest looked up from reference TRBV15 and TRBJ1-1): DAMVIQNPRYQVTQFGKPVTLSCSQTLNHNVMYWYQQKSSQAPKLLFHYYDKDFNNEADTPDNFQSRRPNTSFCFLDIRSPGLGDTAMYLCATISAEGTEAFFGQGTRLTVV.

This clonotype was seen repeatedly, ten times or more. The V and J genes are TRBV12-5 and TRBJ2-5; D might be TRBD2 (5 bases). Looked up from germline, CDR1 is LGHNT and CDR2 is FRNRAP. V was cut by 0 bases and J by 5 bases, with 10 bases left in between. This CDR3 has 14 amino acids. The DNA for the CDR3 is TGTGCTAGTGGTTTGGTACTAGGTCGGGAGACCCAGTACTTC. This translates into CASGLVLGRETQYF.

CDR3 coding DNA: TGCAGCGTCGCCACGGGCGCTGGGGCCTACGAGCAGTACTTC. It yields the protein CSVATGAGAYEQYF. The rearrangement links TRBV29-1 to TRBJ2-7, with D uncertain. The V gene lost 6 bases and the J gene lost 2 bases, with 17 bases spanning the gap. From germline, CDR1 is SQVTM and CDR2 ANQGSEA. The CDR3 sequence is 14 residues long.